Below are 5 T cell receptor beta chains sequenced from a single sample in a study of Ad26.COV2.S vaccination and SARS-CoV-2 variants. The assay was immunoSEQ multiplex PCR, and TCRdb's table has in-frame clones only and misses some. The sample includes 380,000 or so clones, about 87% of them seen just once. As for treatment: 15 to 20 received Ad26.COV2.S at low or high dose, single or two shots; several received placebo; per-sample allocation not given. Sampling happened 63 days after the first vaccine or placebo injection. This specimen was peripheral blood, taken in a trial of Ad26.COV2.S vaccine versus placebo. The receptors here all came from a person between 18 and 65 years old who received the Ad26.COV2.S COVID-19 vaccine or a placebo.

The J gene is TRBJ2-1, the V gene TRBV6-2 or TRBV6-3, with 9 nucleotides matching TRBD1. The germline gives CDR1 MNHEY, CDR2 SVGEGT. The V gene end was trimmed by 0 bases and the J gene end by 8 bases; junction bases not matched to a gene: 2. The CDR3 runs 14 residues. The CDR3 sequence is CASSYSGQGYEQFF. DNA of the CDR3: TGTGCCAGCAGTTACTCGGGACAGGGTTATGAGCAGTTCTTC.

This sequence joins TRBV11-2 and TRBJ1-1; 8 nucleotides match TRBD1. The germline V gene has CDR1 SGHAT and CDR2 FQNNGV. Trimming removed 3 bases from V and 6 bases from J; junction bases left unmatched: 0. The CDR3 is made up of 12 amino acids. The CDR3 coding sequence is TGTGCCAGCAGCTTCAGGGGGCCTGAAGCTTTCTTT. This sequence encodes CASSFRGPEAFF.

This sequence joins TRBV28 and TRBJ2-7; maybe TRBD1 (6 bases). Trimming stripped 5 bases from V and 2 bases from J, with 19 bases between. Germline CDR1 MDHEN, CDR2 SYDVKM. The CDR3 loop spans 16 amino acids. For the CDR3, the DNA is TGTGCCAGCAGTGGAAGAGTGTCGGGACACACCTACGAGCAGTACTTC. Translated, it gives CASSGRVSGHTYEQYF.

The chain recombines TRBV5-1 with TRBJ1-4; 9 positions agree with TRBD1. Germline values: CDR1 SGHRS, CDR2 YFSETQ. This CDR3 has 17 residues. With V trimmed by 5 bases and J by 7 bases, 15 bases remained unmatched. Here the CDR3 reads CASRSTGTGFSSEKLFF. CDR3 nucleotide sequence: TGCGCCAGCAGATCCACCGGGACAGGGTTTAGTAGTGAAAAACTGTTTTTT.

The J gene is TRBJ1-2, the V gene TRBV12-3 or TRBV12-4; D remains ambiguous. The CDR3 consists of 13 residues. V gave up 6 bases and J gave up 9 bases, with 17 bases separating them. The CDR3 DNA sequence: TGTGCCAGCAGAGAGACTGGAGAGGAGCGCTACACCTTC. Its translation is CASRETGEERYTF.